This T cell receptor beta chain was identified during a study of cytomegalovirus exposure and HLA in healthy donors. Germline CDR1 MNHEY, CDR2 SMNVEV (reference sequence). This CDR3 is 13 amino acids long. The V and J ends lost 8 bases and 6 bases, in that order; junction bases with no gene match: 7. Comment on this clone: The antigen is not known.

Amplification used 60 Vbeta primers and 13 Jbeta primers. TCRdb's copy holds only in-frame clones and misses some; the assay was immunoSEQ multiplex PCR. The sample has over 100,000 clones; about 61% are singletons. Regarding the study as a whole: Follow-up analysis found HLA locus-dependent TCR association rates, highest for DRB1 and lowest for HLA-C. Looking again later, the authors saw that most CMV-associated TCR beta chains seemed HLA-restricted. An analysis done earlier found most TCR beta V segments productive about 87% or about 30% of the time.

Donors in the study were healthy people who gave bone marrow. V and J are TRBV27 and TRBJ1-1, with 9 positions matching TRBD1. The specimen sequenced was PBMCs. The sequence derives from a woman aged 25 to 39 in good health and CMV-seronegative. The CDR3 bases are TGTGCCAGCGGCGGACAGGGGAAGTCTGAAGCTTTCTTT. The encoded protein is CASGGQGKSEAFF.